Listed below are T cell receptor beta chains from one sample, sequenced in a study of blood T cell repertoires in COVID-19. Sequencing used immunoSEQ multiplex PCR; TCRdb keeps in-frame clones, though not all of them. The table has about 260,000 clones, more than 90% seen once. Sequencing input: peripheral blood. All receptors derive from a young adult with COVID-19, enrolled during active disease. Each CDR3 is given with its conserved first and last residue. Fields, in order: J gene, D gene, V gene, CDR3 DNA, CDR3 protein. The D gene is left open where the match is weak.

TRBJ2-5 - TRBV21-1 TGTGCCAGCAGCAAACTAGGCGCAGAGACCCAGTACTTC CASSKLGAETQYF
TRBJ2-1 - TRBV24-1 TGTGCCACCAGTGATCCTGGGACTGGCCTCAATGAGCAGTTCTTC CATSDPGTGLNEQFF
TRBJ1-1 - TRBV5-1 TGCGCCAGCAGCTTGGCGACAGGACAGAACACTGAAGCTTTCTTT CASSLATGQNTEAFF
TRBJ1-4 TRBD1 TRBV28 TGTGCCAGCAGTTCTGACAATCTGAAACAGGGGCCTAATGAAAAACTGTTTTTT CASSSDNLKQGPNEKLFF
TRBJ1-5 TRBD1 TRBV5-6 TGTGCCAGCAGCGGAACAGGGGACCTCAATCAGCCCCAGCATTTT CASSGTGDLNQPQHF
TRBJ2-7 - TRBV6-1 TGTGCCAGCAGTGAAAGGGCAGGGGTTTCCTACGAGCAGTACTTC CASSERAGVSYEQYF
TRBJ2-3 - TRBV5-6 TGTGCCAGCAGCTTGGGGCTAGCATCCACTAGCACAGATACGCAGTATTTT CASSLGLASTSTDTQYF
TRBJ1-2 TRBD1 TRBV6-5 TGTGCCAGCAGTTACGGGACAGTACCATATGGCTACACCTTC CASSYGTVPYGYTF
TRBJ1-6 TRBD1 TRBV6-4 TGTGCCAGCAGTGATGGGAACAGGGGGTCACCCCTCCACTTT CASSDGNRGSPLHF
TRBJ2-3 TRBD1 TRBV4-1 TGCGCCAGCAGCCAAGGCCCCAGGGGGCCAAATACGCAGTATTTT CASSQGPRGPNTQYF
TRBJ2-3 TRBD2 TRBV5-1 TGCGCCAGCAGCTTGGGTAGCGGGAGTGGAGTTACAGATACGCAGTATTTT CASSLGSGSGVTDTQYF
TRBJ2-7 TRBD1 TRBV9 TGTGCCAGCAGCGCGACAGGGGCGCCCCTCGGGGAGCAGTACTTC CASSATGAPLGEQYF
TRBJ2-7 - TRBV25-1 TGTGCCAGCACTGGGCAGAGCTCCTACGAGCAGTACTTC CASTGQSSYEQYF
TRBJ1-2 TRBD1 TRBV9 TGTGCCAGCAGCGTTGGGGACAGGGGGCTTGGTGGCTACACCTTC CASSVGDRGLGGYTF
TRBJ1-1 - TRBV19 TGTGCCACCTCCCCCCAACGAGGAGGCGGCACTGAAGCTTTCTTT CATSPQRGGGTEAFF
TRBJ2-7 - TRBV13 TGTGCCAGCAGCCATAAAGAGCCGTCATTGGCCTACGGGAACGAGCAGTACTTC CASSHKEPSLAYGNEQYF
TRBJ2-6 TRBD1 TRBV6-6 TGTGCCAGCAGTCCAGGGACAGGGGTCCCATCTGGGGCCAACGTCCTGACTTTC CASSPGTGVPSGANVLTF
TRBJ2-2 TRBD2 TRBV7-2 TGTGCCAGCAGCAAATATAGCGGGATGAACACCGGGGAGCTGTTTTTT CASSKYSGMNTGELFF
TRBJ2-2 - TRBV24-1 TGTGCCACCAGTGATTCCCCGCGGCGGGAGAACACCGGGGAGCTGTTTTTT CATSDSPRRENTGELFF
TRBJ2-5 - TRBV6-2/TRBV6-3 TGTGCCAGCAGTTACTCCCGAATGGGGGGAGCTCTCAGTGAGACCCAGTACTTC CASSYSRMGGALSETQYF
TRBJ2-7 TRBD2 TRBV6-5 TGTGCCAGCAGTTACGCGGCTAGCGGGGCGCCCTACGAGCAGTACTTC CASSYAASGAPYEQYF
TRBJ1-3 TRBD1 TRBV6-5 TGTGCCAGCAGTTACTCGTGGACAGGGGAGGAAAACACCATATATTTT CASSYSWTGEENTIYF